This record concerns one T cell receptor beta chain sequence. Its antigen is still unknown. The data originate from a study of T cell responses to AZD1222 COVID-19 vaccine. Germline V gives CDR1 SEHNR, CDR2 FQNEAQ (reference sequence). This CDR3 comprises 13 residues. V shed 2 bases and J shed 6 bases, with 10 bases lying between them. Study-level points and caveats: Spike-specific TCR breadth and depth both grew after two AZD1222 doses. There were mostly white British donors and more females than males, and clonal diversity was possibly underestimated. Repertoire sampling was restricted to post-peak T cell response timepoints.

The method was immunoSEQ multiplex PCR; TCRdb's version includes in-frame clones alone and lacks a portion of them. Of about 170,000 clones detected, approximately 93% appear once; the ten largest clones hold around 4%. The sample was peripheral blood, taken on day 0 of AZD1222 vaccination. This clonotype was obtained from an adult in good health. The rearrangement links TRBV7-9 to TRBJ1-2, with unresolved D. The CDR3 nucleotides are TGTGCCAGCAGCTTAACTTTGGGAAATGGCTACACCTTC. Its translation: CASSLTLGNGYTF.